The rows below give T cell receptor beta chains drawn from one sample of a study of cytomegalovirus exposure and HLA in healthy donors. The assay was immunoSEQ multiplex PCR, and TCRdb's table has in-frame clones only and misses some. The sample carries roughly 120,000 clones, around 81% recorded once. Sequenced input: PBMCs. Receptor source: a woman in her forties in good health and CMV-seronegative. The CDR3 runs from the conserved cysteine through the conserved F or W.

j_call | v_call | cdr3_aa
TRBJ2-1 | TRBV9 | CASSLRGNNEQFF
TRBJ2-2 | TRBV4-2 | CASSKGQGDTGELFF
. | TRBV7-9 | CASSLGASDEQYF
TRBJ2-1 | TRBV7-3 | CASSFSLENEQFF
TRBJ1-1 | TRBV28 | CASSLLTPQGANTEAFF
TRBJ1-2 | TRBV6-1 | CASSQGTAKVGTYGYTF
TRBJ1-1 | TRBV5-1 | CASSLTGGGTNTEAFF
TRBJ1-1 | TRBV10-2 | CASTSTGASDAFF
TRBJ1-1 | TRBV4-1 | CASSQGRGWEAFF
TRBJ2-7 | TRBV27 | CASALGTAYEQYF
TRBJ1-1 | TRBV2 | CASSGTSPEAFF
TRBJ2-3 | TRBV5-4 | CASSAQGYTDTQYF
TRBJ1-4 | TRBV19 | CASSIEMRMFF
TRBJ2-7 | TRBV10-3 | CAISESAGKYEQYF
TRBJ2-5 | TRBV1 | CTSRRQGRGGETQYF
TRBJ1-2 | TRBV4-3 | CASSQDGTGIYGYTF
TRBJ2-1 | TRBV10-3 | CAISVTTSSYNEQFF
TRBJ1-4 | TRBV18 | CASSPTQGTNEKLFF
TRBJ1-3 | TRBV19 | CASRSGRSPGNTIYF
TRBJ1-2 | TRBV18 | CASSPPDRGNYGYTF
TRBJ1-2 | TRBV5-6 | CASSYQGNYGYTF
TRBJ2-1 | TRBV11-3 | CASSPPGGYNEQFF
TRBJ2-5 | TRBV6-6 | CASSRTESQETQYF
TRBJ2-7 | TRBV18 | CASSPRSPAGARGEQYF
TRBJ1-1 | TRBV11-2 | CASSPGWWNTEAFF
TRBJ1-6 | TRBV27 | CASQAVPRGPVGSPLHF
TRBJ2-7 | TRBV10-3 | CAISSGQGGRYEQYF
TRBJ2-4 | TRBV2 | CASLLDIGNIQYF
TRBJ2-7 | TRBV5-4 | CASSRGALGNEQYF
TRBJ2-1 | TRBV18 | CASSPLAASYNEQFF
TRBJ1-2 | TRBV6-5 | CASSPSRDNYGYTF
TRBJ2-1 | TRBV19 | CASSITSGSTNEQFF
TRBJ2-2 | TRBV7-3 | CASRPGSGGQVTGELFF
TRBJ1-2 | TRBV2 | CASRAKQDNYGYTF
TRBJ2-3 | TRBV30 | CAWGRGFTDTQYF
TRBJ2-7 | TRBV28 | CASSTGTGQKHKQYF
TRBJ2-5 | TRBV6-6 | CASSYSRETQYF
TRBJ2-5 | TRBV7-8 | CASSSRETQYF
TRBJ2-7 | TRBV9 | CASSVGGLGAQYF
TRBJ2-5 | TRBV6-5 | CASSMRRGIKETQYF
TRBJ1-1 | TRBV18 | CASSPRTGGNTEAFF
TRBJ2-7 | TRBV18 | CASSPRTSGIGEQYF
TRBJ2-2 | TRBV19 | CASSTPGQGLSGEPFF
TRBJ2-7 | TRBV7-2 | CASSFQAGDYEQYF
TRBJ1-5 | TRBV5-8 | CASSLLRGGDQPQHF
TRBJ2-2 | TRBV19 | CASSSRQGMLTANTGELFF
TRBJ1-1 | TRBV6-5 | CASSTGALGTEAFF
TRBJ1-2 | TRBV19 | CASSMRQGAGGYTF